Listed below are T cell receptor beta chains from one sample, sequenced in a study of cytomegalovirus exposure and HLA in healthy donors. The repertoire was sequenced with immunoSEQ multiplex PCR; TCRdb's copy has only in-frame clones and lacks some. The sample lists 150,000 to 200,000 clones; 80% were seen once. The specimen was PBMCs. The origin of the receptors is a boy aged 5-17 years in good health and CMV-seronegative. Each CDR3 is given with its conserved first and last residue. Each record gives: D gene, clone size, CDR3 length, V gene, J gene, CDR3 protein, CDR3 DNA. A D gene is named only where the DNA matches it firmly. Size is omitted from some rows. Given values are once, few, many or a class for expanded clones.

D: TRBD1; size: .; length: 14; V: TRBV19; J: TRBJ2-7; CDR3: CASSVSGQGYEQYF; DNA: TGTGCCAGTAGTGTCTCGGGACAGGGGTACGAGCAGTACTTC
D: .; size: .; length: 14; V: TRBV6-1; J: TRBJ2-1; CDR3: CASTRGFSYNEQFF; DNA: TGTGCCAGCACCCGGGGATTCTCCTACAATGAGCAGTTCTTC
D: .; size: .; length: 15; V: TRBV6-5; J: TRBJ2-1; CDR3: CASSYGTRPYNEQFF; DNA: TGTGCCAGCAGTTACGGGACTCGACCCTACAATGAGCAGTTCTTC
D: .; size: .; length: 16; V: TRBV9; J: TRBJ2-1; CDR3: CASSMRGLPGYNEQFF; DNA: TGTGCCAGCAGCATGCGGGGGCTCCCGGGCTACAATGAGCAGTTCTTC
D: .; size: .; length: 15; V: TRBV5-1; J: TRBJ2-6; CDR3: CASSLQGPGANVLTF; DNA: TGCGCCAGCAGCTTGCAGGGGCCTGGGGCCAACGTCCTGACTTTC
D: .; size: .; length: 17; V: TRBV7-9; J: TRBJ1-4; CDR3: CASSLKGGARRNEKLFF; DNA: TGTGCCAGCAGCCTTAAGGGGGGGGCGAGACGAAATGAAAAACTGTTTTTT
D: .; size: .; length: 15; V: TRBV6-1; J: TRBJ1-5; CDR3: CASSSTRERNQPQHF; DNA: TGTGCCAGCAGCTCCACTAGAGAGCGCAATCAGCCCCAGCATTTT
D: TRBD1; size: .; length: 15; V: TRBV19; J: TRBJ1-2; CDR3: CASSTWDRVNYGYTF; DNA: TGTGCCAGTAGTACATGGGACAGGGTTAACTATGGCTACACCTTC
D: .; size: .; length: 14; V: TRBV4-1; J: TRBJ1-2; CDR3: CASSQDAGGYGYTF; DNA: TGCGCCAGCAGCCAAGATGCGGGGGGCTATGGCTACACCTTC
D: TRBD1; size: .; length: 15; V: TRBV19; J: TRBJ2-3; CDR3: CASSPGQRITDTQYF; DNA: TGTGCCAGTAGCCCGGGACAGCGAATCACAGATACGCAGTATTTT
D: TRBD1; size: .; length: 17; V: TRBV7-2; J: TRBJ1-2; CDR3: CASSGGQGVLTGNGYTF; DNA: TGTGCCAGCAGCGGGGGACAGGGAGTATTAACGGGCAATGGCTACACCTTC
D: .; size: few; length: 14; V: TRBV11-3; J: TRBJ1-1; CDR3: CASSVRGYDTEAFF; DNA: TGTGCCAGCAGCGTCAGGGGATATGACACTGAAGCTTTCTTT
D: TRBD1; size: .; length: 18; V: TRBV19; J: TRBJ2-6; CDR3: CASSFGQGYVSGANVLTF; DNA: TGTGCCAGTAGTTTCGGACAGGGGTACGTCTCTGGGGCCAACGTCCTGACTTTC
D: TRBD1; size: .; length: 14; V: TRBV7-9; J: TRBJ1-1; CDR3: CASSLQGARTEAFF; DNA: TGTGCCAGCAGCTTACAGGGGGCTCGCACTGAAGCTTTCTTT
D: .; size: .; length: 12; V: TRBV11-2; J: TRBJ1-2; CDR3: CASSPGVRGYTF; DNA: TGTGCCAGCAGCCCAGGGGTTCGCGGCTACACCTTC
D: .; size: .; length: 16; V: TRBV5-8; J: TRBJ2-6; CDR3: CASSLWWESGANVLTF; DNA: TGTGCCAGCAGCTTGTGGTGGGAGTCTGGGGCCAACGTCCTGACTTTC
D: TRBD1; size: .; length: 12; V: TRBV19; J: TRBJ2-7; CDR3: CASSPGGYEQYF; DNA: TGTGCCAGTAGTCCAGGGGGATACGAGCAGTACTTC
D: .; size: .; length: 12; V: TRBV30; J: TRBJ1-2; CDR3: CAWSGTSYGYTF; DNA: TGTGCCTGGAGTGGGACAAGCTATGGCTACACCTTC
D: .; size: .; length: 14; V: TRBV7-8; J: TRBJ1-1; CDR3: CASSLFTPRGWAFF; DNA: TGTGCCAGCAGCTTATTCACCCCACGGGGTTGGGCTTTCTTT
D: TRBD2; size: .; length: 14; V: TRBV13; J: TRBJ2-5; CDR3: CASSTISGRETQYF; DNA: TGTGCCAGCAGCACTATTAGCGGGAGAGAGACCCAGTACTTC
D: .; size: few; length: 15; V: TRBV7-9; J: TRBJ2-7; CDR3: CASSLGSLSSYEQYF; DNA: TGTGCCAGCAGCTTGGGGAGTTTAAGCTCCTACGAGCAGTACTTC
D: TRBD2; size: once; length: 16; V: TRBV30; J: TRBJ2-1; CDR3: CAYRLAGGPREYEQFF; DNA: TGTGCCTACCGACTAGCGGGAGGGCCAAGGGAGTATGAGCAGTTCTTC
D: TRBD1; size: .; length: 15; V: TRBV11-2; J: TRBJ2-7; CDR3: CASSPGTGTTYEQYF; DNA: TGTGCCAGCAGCCCCGGGACAGGGACTACCTACGAGCAGTACTTC